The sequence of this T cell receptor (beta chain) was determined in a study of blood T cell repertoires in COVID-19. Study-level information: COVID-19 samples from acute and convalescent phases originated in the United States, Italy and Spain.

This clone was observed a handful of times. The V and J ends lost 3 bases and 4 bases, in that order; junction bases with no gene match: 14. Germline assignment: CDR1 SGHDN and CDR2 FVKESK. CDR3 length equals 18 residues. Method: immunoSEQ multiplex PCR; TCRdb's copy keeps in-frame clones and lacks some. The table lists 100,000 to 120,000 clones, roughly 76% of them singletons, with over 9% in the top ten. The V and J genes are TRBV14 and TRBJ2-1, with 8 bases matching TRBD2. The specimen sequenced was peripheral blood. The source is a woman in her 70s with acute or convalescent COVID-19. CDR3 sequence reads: CASSQHNIIAGIYNEQFF. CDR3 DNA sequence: TGTGCCAGCAGCCAGCACAATATTATAGCGGGGATATACAATGAGCAGTTCTTC.